This T cell receptor beta chain was recorded in a study of CD8+ T cells in alopecia areata. General study findings and limits: Many expanded lesional clones stayed in scalp and blood while on tofacitinib. Only one nonresponder was present, which leaves the link between baseline CD8+ expansion and response uncertain.

As regards this clone: Its antigen is undetermined.

After isolation, RNA underwent reverse transcription to generate cDNA as the sequencing template. Data came from immunoSEQ multiplex PCR; TCRdb stores just in-frame clones and leaves some out. Of a few hundred thousand clones listed, more than 30% are singletons. CDR1 is SNHLY, CDR2 FYNNEI, per germline. CDR3 size: 14 residues. V trimming: 4 bases; J trimming: 9 bases; junction bases outside the gene matches: 7. Specified treatment: oral pan-JAK inhibitor, 5-10 mg twice daily. Both peripheral blood and punch biopsies of lesional scalp skin were obtained from patients who had alopecia areata. The clonotype originates from a human donor with alopecia areata. The input for sequencing was CD4+ T cells sorted from blood, taken at approximately week 31, from a patient treated with tofacitinib. V usage is TRBV2 and J usage is TRBJ2-1; 9 positions match TRBD2. The CDR3: CASSGGRAIGEQFF. The CDR3 DNA is TGTGCCAGCAGTGGCGGGAGGGCCATTGGTGAGCAGTTCTTC.